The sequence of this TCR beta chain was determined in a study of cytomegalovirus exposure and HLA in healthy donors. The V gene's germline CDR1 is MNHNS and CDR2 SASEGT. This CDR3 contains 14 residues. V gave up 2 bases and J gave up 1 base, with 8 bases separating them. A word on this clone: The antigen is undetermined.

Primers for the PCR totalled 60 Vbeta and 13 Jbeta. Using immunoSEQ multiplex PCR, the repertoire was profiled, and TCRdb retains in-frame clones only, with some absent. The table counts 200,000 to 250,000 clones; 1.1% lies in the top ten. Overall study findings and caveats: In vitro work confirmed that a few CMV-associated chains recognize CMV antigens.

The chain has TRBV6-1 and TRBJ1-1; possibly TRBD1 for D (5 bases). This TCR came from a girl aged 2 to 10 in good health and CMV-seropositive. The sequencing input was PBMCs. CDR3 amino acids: CASSERQRNTEAFF. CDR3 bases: TGTGCCAGCAGTGAAAGACAGAGGAACACTGAAGCTTTCTTT.